This T cell receptor beta chain was sequenced for a study of blood T cell repertoires in COVID-19. In the study overall: Samples representing acute and convalescent COVID-19 were sourced from the United States, Italy and Spain. The analysed material was cDNA or gDNA that came from T cells, B-cell-depleted T cells, or PBMCs.

Looked up from germline, CDR1 is SEHNR and CDR2 is FQNEAQ (reference sequence). The V gene end was trimmed by 2 bases and the J gene end by 2 bases; junction bases not matched to a gene: 4. The CDR3 covers 15 residues. As originally analysed: Reference gene primers were amplified, and this amplification served to estimate nucleated cell counts. Clones were read by immunoSEQ multiplex PCR, and TCRdb kept only the in-frame ones, dropping some. That table gives V, J and clone size, and the DNA gave D and trimming. The data contain some 260,000 clones, about 88% of them singletons. The receptor was derived from a woman aged 40 to 50 who had recovered from COVID-19. The chain combines TRBV7-9 with TRBJ2-5, with TRBD2 matching over 8 bases. Sample: peripheral blood. The CDR3 loop is CASSLTGGGQETQYF. DNA of the CDR3: TGTGCCAGCAGCTTAACGGGAGGGGGACAAGAGACCCAGTACTTC.